This T cell receptor beta chain was captured in a study of T-cell reconstitution after alpha-beta-depleted transplantation in children. General study points: By one year post-transplant, T-cell counts and diversity largely arose from T cells that were newly produced. Roughly two months post-transplant, alpha-beta T cells reportedly originated from several hundred graft clones that had expanded.

The CDR3 length is 19 residues. Unique molecular identifiers were used in preparing the TCRbeta library. In TCRdb, the PCR reads were re-called with MiXCR into one record per CDR3 protein. The sample records hundreds of thousands of distinct CDR3 sequences, about 15% being singletons. A few counts support this clonotype. Antigen unknown. The sample was PBMCs, mostly from graft donor cells, taken 360 days after TCRalphabeta/CD19-depleted stem cell transplant. This rearrangement joins TRBV21-1 to TRBJ2-7; the table calls TRBD2, which could not be checked here. TRBV21-1 is a pseudogene segment. This clonotype was sampled from a male patient between 2 and 10 years old who had a stem cell transplant for acute lymphoblastic leukemia, so the T cells may come from the graft donor. The CDR3 loop reads CASSNSQNTSGPNNYEQYF. CDR3 in DNA: TGTGCCAGCAGCAACAGCCAAAACACCAGCGGGCCGAATAACTACGAGCAGTACTTC.